Below, 3 T cell receptor beta chains from the same sample are listed, as sequenced in a study of post-analysis software for immune sequencing data. Whole-study results and caveats: Compared with controls, patients had more of about 5 TRBV segments, including TRBV5-6, TRBV5-1 and TRBV20-1.

The library was made from cDNA and included unique molecular identifiers. TCRdb called the PCR reads again in MiXCR, with one record for every CDR3 protein. The data contain about 430,000 distinct CDR3 sequences, roughly 38% of them seen just once; the ten biggest clones take up 7.5% to 8.5%. No cognate antigen is known for these TCRs. Sequences were obtained from blood. Every receptor here comes from a girl aged 2 to 9 with multiple sclerosis.

This clonotype was picked up a small number of times. This chain joins TRBV12-3 or TRBV12-4 and TRBJ1-2; no definite D call. Trimming removed 3 bases at V and 6 bases at J, with 11 bases between. This CDR3 is built from 13 residues. The CDR3: CASSFHYGDGYTF. The CDR3 nucleotides read TGTGCCAGCAGTTTCCACTATGGGGATGGCTACACCTTC.

This clonotype was recorded a few times. The chain has TRBV7-9 and TRBJ1-2; 9 bases match TRBD1. The CDR3 has 14 residues. The junction had 3 bases not matched to a gene; V was cut back by 3 bases and J by 4 bases. Germline V CDR1 and CDR2: SEHNR, FQNEAQ (reference sequence). The CDR3 coding sequence is TGTGCCAGCAGCTTCGGGGACAGGGTCTATGGCTACACCTTC. Amino acids: CASSFGDRVYGYTF.

This clonotype was detected a few times. The chain is built from TRBV29-1 and TRBJ1-4; tentatively, D is TRBD1 (6 bases). Germline lookup yields CDR1 SQVTM and CDR2 ANQGSEA. CDR3 length equals 14 residues. V was pared by 0 bases and J by 5 bases, with 10 bases between. The CDR3 DNA follows: TGCAGCGTTGAAGAGGGGGCCGGGAATGAAAAACTGTTTTTT. This codes for CSVEEGAGNEKLFF.